This is a list of T cell receptor beta chains from one sample in a study of early T cells in non-severe SARS-CoV-2 infection. MiXCR, applied by TCRdb to the 5' RACE reads, yields one record per CDR3 protein. In the table there are tens of thousands of distinct CDR3 sequences, less than 6.5% of which are singletons. Sequenced sample: whole blood. Every receptor here comes from an adult who was a healthcare worker with PCR-confirmed SARS-CoV-2 infection or an uninfected control (not recorded which). CDR3s include the opening cysteine and the closing phenylalanine or tryptophan. Fields, in order: CDR3 DNA, CDR3 protein, V gene, D gene, J gene, clone size. A D gene is named only where the DNA matches it firmly. Some rows mark clone size as missing; the rest say once, few, many or name a class of expanded clone.

DNA: TGTGCCAGTAGTAGGACAGGGGGCCGGGCCGGGGAGCTGTTTTTT; CDR3: CASSRTGGRAGELFF; V: TRBV19; D: TRBD1; J: TRBJ2-2; size: NA
DNA: TGTGCCAGCGGCGGTAGGGCGGGACCCACAGATACGCAGTATTTT; CDR3: CASGGRAGPTDTQYF; V: TRBV9; D: NA; J: TRBJ2-3; size: many
DNA: TGTGCCAGCAGTGTTGTGACAGGGGACACCGGGGAGCTGTTTTTT; CDR3: CASSVVTGDTGELFF; V: TRBV2; D: TRBD1; J: TRBJ2-2; size: NA
DNA: TGTGCCAGCAGTTTAGGCGCCAATTCGCCCCTGCAGTTCTTC; CDR3: CASSLGANSPLQFF; V: TRBV12-3/TRBV12-4; D: NA; J: TRBJ2-1; size: many
DNA: TGTGCCAGCAGCACGCACTCAGGATTCGCGAACACCGGGGAGCTGTTTTTT; CDR3: CASSTHSGFANTGELFF; V: TRBV11-1; D: NA; J: TRBJ2-2; size: few
DNA: TGCAGTGCTAGAATCTGGGACAGGGCAGAGACCCAGTACTTC; CDR3: CSARIWDRAETQYF; V: TRBV20-1; D: TRBD1; J: TRBJ2-5; size: many
DNA: TGCAGCGTTGATAGGGGGCGAAATGAGCAGTACTTC; CDR3: CSVDRGRNEQYF; V: TRBV29-1; D: TRBD1; J: TRBJ2-7; size: medium-sized
DNA: TGCAGTGCTAGAGAACGTAGCGGGAGCTCCTACAATGAGCAGTTCTTC; CDR3: CSARERSGSSYNEQFF; V: TRBV20-1; D: TRBD2; J: TRBJ2-1; size: many
DNA: TGTGCCAGCAGTTTATACCTAGCGGGAGTGGTTACGCAGTATTTT; CDR3: CASSLYLAGVVTQYF; V: TRBV28; D: TRBD2; J: TRBJ2-3; size: few
DNA: TGCAGCGTGGAAACACAGGGGGCGGATGGCTACACCTTC; CDR3: CSVETQGADGYTF; V: TRBV29-1; D: TRBD1; J: TRBJ1-2; size: many
DNA: TGCAGCGTTTTGGGCAGGGGTGAATCTAACTATGGCTACACCTTC; CDR3: CSVLGRGESNYGYTF; V: TRBV29-1; D: NA; J: TRBJ1-2; size: NA
DNA: TGTGCCAGCAGCCTGGGAGCGGGAGCGAACAATGAGCAGTTCTTC; CDR3: CASSLGAGANNEQFF; V: TRBV7-9; D: TRBD2; J: TRBJ2-1; size: few
DNA: TGTGCCACCCTAGCGGACCTCACAGATACGCAGTATTTT; CDR3: CATLADLTDTQYF; V: TRBV19; D: TRBD2; J: TRBJ2-3; size: NA
DNA: TGCAGCGTTGATCAGGGGGCAGATACGCAGTATTTT; CDR3: CSVDQGADTQYF; V: TRBV29-1; D: TRBD1; J: TRBJ2-3; size: NA
DNA: TGTGCCAGCAGCTTAAAGTCGAACAGGGGCCCCTACAATGAGCAGTTCTTC; CDR3: CASSLKSNRGPYNEQFF; V: TRBV7-3; D: TRBD1; J: TRBJ2-1; size: many
DNA: TGCAGTGCTCAGATAAGTCCCAGCTACACCTTC; CDR3: CSAQISPSYTF; V: TRBV20-1; D: NA; J: TRBJ1-2; size: NA
DNA: TGTGCCAGCACCCCGGGCCCAAATAATTCACCCCTCCACTTT; CDR3: CASTPGPNNSPLHF; V: TRBV2; D: NA; J: TRBJ1-6; size: NA
DNA: TGTGCCATCAGCGGGAGGGCCCTGGATGGCACAGATACGCAGTATTTT; CDR3: CAISGRALDGTDTQYF; V: TRBV10-3; D: TRBD2; J: TRBJ2-3; size: many
DNA: TGTGCCACCAGTGATTTGTCCAGGGGCGCCTACAATGAGCAGTTCTTC; CDR3: CATSDLSRGAYNEQFF; V: TRBV24-1; D: NA; J: TRBJ2-1; size: many
DNA: TGCAGTGCTTCAGCCGATTATGGCTACACCTTC; CDR3: CSASADYGYTF; V: TRBV20-1; D: NA; J: TRBJ1-2; size: many
DNA: TGCGCCAGCAGGTGGACAGGGGGCTCCGGGGCCAACGTCCTGACTTTC; CDR3: CASRWTGGSGANVLTF; V: TRBV5-1; D: TRBD1; J: TRBJ2-6; size: few
DNA: TGCGCCAGCAGCCCAACTGCCGGGACTAGCGGAAGCGAGCAGTACTTC; CDR3: CASSPTAGTSGSEQYF; V: TRBV4-3; D: TRBD2; J: TRBJ2-7; size: many
DNA: TGCAGTGCTAGAGACCCTAGCGGGATAAGGACCCAGTACTTC; CDR3: CSARDPSGIRTQYF; V: TRBV20-1; D: TRBD2; J: TRBJ2-5; size: medium-sized
DNA: TGTGCCAGCAGCCCGGCGGCACAATCCGACAATGAGCAGTTCTTC; CDR3: CASSPAAQSDNEQFF; V: TRBV16; D: NA; J: TRBJ2-1; size: few
DNA: TGTGCCAGCAGCGTAGTAGGGGGTCTTTCTGGAAACACCATATATTTT; CDR3: CASSVVGGLSGNTIYF; V: TRBV9; D: NA; J: TRBJ1-3; size: many
DNA: TGTGCCAGCAGCTTAATTCGGACAGGCACTGAAGCTTTCTTT; CDR3: CASSLIRTGTEAFF; V: TRBV11-2; D: TRBD1; J: TRBJ1-1; size: medium-sized
DNA: TGTGCCAGTAGTCCCGACGGGAGATTCTACGAGCAGTACTTC; CDR3: CASSPDGRFYEQYF; V: TRBV19; D: NA; J: TRBJ2-7; size: many
DNA: TGCGCCAGCAGCTTGCGGACTCAAGACACAGATACGCAGTATTTT; CDR3: CASSLRTQDTDTQYF; V: TRBV5-1; D: NA; J: TRBJ2-3; size: many
DNA: TGTGCCAGCAGCGACAGGACTAGATACGAGCAGTACTTC; CDR3: CASSDRTRYEQYF; V: TRBV7-9; D: NA; J: TRBJ2-7; size: many
DNA: TGCAGCGTTGTCAGGTCACAGGGGACTGAAGCTTTCTTT; CDR3: CSVVRSQGTEAFF; V: TRBV29-1; D: TRBD1; J: TRBJ1-1; size: many
DNA: TGTGCCAGCAGTTTGAGCGGTTCGAAGACCCAGTACTTC; CDR3: CASSLSGSKTQYF; V: TRBV6-5; D: NA; J: TRBJ2-5; size: many
DNA: TGTGCCACCAGTGATTCGACTCCAGGGACAGCCACCGGGGAGCTGTTTTTT; CDR3: CATSDSTPGTATGELFF; V: TRBV24-1; D: TRBD1; J: TRBJ2-2; size: many
DNA: TGTGCCAGCAGCTTATCCAGCGGACACACAGATACGCAGTATTTT; CDR3: CASSLSSGHTDTQYF; V: TRBV7-2; D: NA; J: TRBJ2-3; size: few
DNA: TGTGCCACCAGTGATTTCACAGTGGAGGAGCAGTACTTC; CDR3: CATSDFTVEEQYF; V: TRBV24-1; D: NA; J: TRBJ2-7; size: NA
DNA: TGTGCCAGCAGCTTAGTGGGCGGGAGCACAGATACGCAGTATTTT; CDR3: CASSLVGGSTDTQYF; V: TRBV7-9; D: NA; J: TRBJ2-3; size: many
DNA: TGCAGCGTTACCGGGACAGGGGCGACTAATGAAAAACTGTTTTTT; CDR3: CSVTGTGATNEKLFF; V: TRBV29-1; D: TRBD1; J: TRBJ1-4; size: many
DNA: TGTGCCAGCAGCTTAACTGGGAATGAGCAGTTCTTC; CDR3: CASSLTGNEQFF; V: TRBV7-2; D: NA; J: TRBJ2-1; size: few
DNA: TGTGCCTGGAGTGGACAGTTCACTGAAGCTTTCTTT; CDR3: CAWSGQFTEAFF; V: TRBV30; D: NA; J: TRBJ1-1; size: many
DNA: TGTGCCAGCAGTGAAGCAGGGGAAATCTCACCCCTCCACTTT; CDR3: CASSEAGEISPLHF; V: TRBV2; D: NA; J: TRBJ1-6; size: many
DNA: TGTGCCAGCAGCCAAGGACAGGTCCCAAATCAGCCCCAGCATTTT; CDR3: CASSQGQVPNQPQHF; V: TRBV7-9; D: TRBD1; J: TRBJ1-5; size: few
DNA: TGCAGTGCAGAAGGGACAGCGAACACTGAAGCTTTCTTT; CDR3: CSAEGTANTEAFF; V: TRBV20-1; D: TRBD1; J: TRBJ1-1; size: few
DNA: TGCAGTGCTAGTAAGGAGCGGGAGGAAGTGAGTTGGGATACGCAGTATTTT; CDR3: CSASKEREEVSWDTQYF; V: TRBV20-1; D: TRBD2; J: TRBJ2-3; size: many
DNA: TGCAGTGCTAGACGGGACACCTTGAACACTGAAGCTTTCTTT; CDR3: CSARRDTLNTEAFF; V: TRBV20-1; D: NA; J: TRBJ1-1; size: medium-sized
DNA: TGTGCCAGCAGCTTGACAGGTCAATATCAGCCCCAGCATTTT; CDR3: CASSLTGQYQPQHF; V: TRBV7-9; D: NA; J: TRBJ1-5; size: few
DNA: TGTGCCAGCAGGCAGAGCAGGGGGCTTTCTCTCGAATATCAGCCCCAGCATTTT; CDR3: CASRQSRGLSLEYQPQHF; V: TRBV12-3/TRBV12-4; D: TRBD1; J: TRBJ1-5; size: many
DNA: TGTGCCAGCAGCTCCTACTTATTAGGGGTAGTGGGCAGTCGATACGAGCAGTACTTC; CDR3: CASSSYLLGVVGSRYEQYF; V: TRBV7-8; D: NA; J: TRBJ2-7; size: few
DNA: TGTGCCAGCAGCCAAAAACCGGGACACCTATCCCTAAAGACTAGCGGGAGGACTCTACAATGGCAGTTCTTC; CDR3: CASSQKPGHLSLKTSGRTLQWQFF; V: TRBV3-1; D: TRBD2; J: TRBJ2-1; size: many
DNA: TGCGCCAGCAGCTTGGAGGGACTACCCTACAATGAGCAGTTCTTC; CDR3: CASSLEGLPYNEQFF; V: TRBV5-1; D: TRBD2; J: TRBJ2-1; size: NA
DNA: TGTGCCAGCTCCCCCGGGGGGCTAGCTGCCTACAATGAGCAGTTCTTC; CDR3: CASSPGGLAAYNEQFF; V: TRBV18; D: NA; J: TRBJ2-1; size: many
DNA: TGTGCCCCGCTGGGAAGCGGGAGGGCCTTGGCTGAGCAGTTCTTC; CDR3: CAPLGSGRALAEQFF; V: TRBV24-1; D: TRBD2; J: TRBJ2-1; size: NA
DNA: TGTGCCAGCAGTTTCTACGGGACAGGTTTCCTCTCGTCAACTAATGAAAAACTGTTTTTT; CDR3: CASSFYGTGFLSSTNEKLFF; V: TRBV12-3/TRBV12-4; D: TRBD1; J: TRBJ1-4; size: many
DNA: TGTGCCAGCAGCCCCCGACTAGCGGGAGTGGGTGAGCAGTTCTTC; CDR3: CASSPRLAGVGEQFF; V: TRBV7-9; D: TRBD2; J: TRBJ2-1; size: many
DNA: TGCAGTATAGGACAGGGGGGGTTGTATACGCAGTATTTT; CDR3: CSIGQGGLYTQYF; V: TRBV20-1; D: TRBD1; J: TRBJ2-3; size: many
DNA: TGTGCCAGCAGACGGGACGCGAACACCGGGGAGCTGTTTTTT; CDR3: CASRRDANTGELFF; V: TRBV6-4; D: NA; J: TRBJ2-2; size: many
DNA: TGTGCCAGCAGAGACCGTAACTATGGCTACACCTTC; CDR3: CASRDRNYGYTF; V: TRBV27; D: NA; J: TRBJ1-2; size: many
DNA: TGTGCCAGCAGAAGGGGGACAGGGGGGGACTCACCCCTCCACTTT; CDR3: CASRRGTGGDSPLHF; V: TRBV6-5; D: TRBD1; J: TRBJ1-6; size: many
DNA: TGCAGTGCTAACTCCTACAATGAGCAGTTCTTC; CDR3: CSANSYNEQFF; V: TRBV20-1; D: NA; J: TRBJ2-1; size: many